The present entry profiles one TCR beta chain with its context. What it binds is unknown. A read error may produce the germline difference seen at one junction end. This specimen belongs to a study of blood T cells in healthy people across ages. Study-wide findings and caveats: More naive CD4+ cells and higher diversity marked long-lived donors relative to aged donors. One million T cells yielded diversity estimates that were considered underestimates.

With a J-beta primer mix and a sample-barcoded 5' primer, a second PCR ran roughly 6 to 11 cycles. There were at least 3 million CDR3-containing paired-end reads obtained from each sample. TCRdb used MiXCR to reprocess the 5' RACE reads, holding one entry per CDR3 protein. Here the sample spans about 800,000 distinct CDR3 sequences, 35% to 50% being singletons. The CDR3 consists of 18 residues. Germline V gene lookup returns CDR1 ENHRY and CDR2 SYGVKD. Source material: blood. The V and J genes are TRBV10-3 and TRBJ2-6, with D perhaps TRBD1 (5 bases). This TCR derives from a man of 80 years or more in good health. CDR3 sequence (DNA): TGTGCCATCAGTTCGAGGCCACCAGAGGATTCTGGGGCCGACGTCCTGACTTTC. Amino acid sequence: CAISSRPPEDSGADVLTF.